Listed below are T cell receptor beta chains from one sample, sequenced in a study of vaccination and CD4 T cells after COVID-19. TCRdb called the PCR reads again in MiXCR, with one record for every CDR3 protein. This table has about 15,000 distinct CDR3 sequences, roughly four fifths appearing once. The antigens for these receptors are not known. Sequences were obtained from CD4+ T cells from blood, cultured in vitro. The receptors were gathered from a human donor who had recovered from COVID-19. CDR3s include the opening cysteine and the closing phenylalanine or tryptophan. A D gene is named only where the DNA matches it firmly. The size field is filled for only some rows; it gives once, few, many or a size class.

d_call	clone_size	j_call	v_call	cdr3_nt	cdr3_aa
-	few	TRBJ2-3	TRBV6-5	TGTGCCAGCAGTTACCGGACTAGCACAGATACGCAGTATTTT	CASSYRTSTDTQYF
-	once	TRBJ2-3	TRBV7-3	TGTGCCAGCAGCCCATCTGGGGCAGGCACAGATACGCAGTATTTT	CASSPSGAGTDTQYF
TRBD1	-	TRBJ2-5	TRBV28	TGTGCCAGCACCACACCCCGAGGACAGGGACTAGAGACCCAGTACTTC	CASTTPRGQGLETQYF
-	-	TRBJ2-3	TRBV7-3	TGTGCCAGCAGCTTAATGGCAGGGGGCACAGATACGCAGTATTTT	CASSLMAGGTDTQYF
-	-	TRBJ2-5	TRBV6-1	TGTGCCATCAGTGGACACGGAACTGGCGGCCAAGAGACCCAGTACTTC	CAISGHGTGGQETQYF
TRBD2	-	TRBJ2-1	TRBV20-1	TGCAGTGCTAGAGATTGGCCTAGCGGGATGAATGAGCAGTTCTTC	CSARDWPSGMNEQFF
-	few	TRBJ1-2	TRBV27	TGTGCCAGCAGTTTAAGGGGGAGGTATGGCTACACCTTC	CASSLRGRYGYTF
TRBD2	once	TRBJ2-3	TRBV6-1	TGTGCCAGCAGCCCGGGACTAGCCCGCACAGATACGCAGTATTTT	CASSPGLARTDTQYF
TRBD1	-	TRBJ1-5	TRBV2	TGTGCCAGCAGGGACTCCCGACAGGGGACCTTCCAGCCCCAGCATTTT	CASRDSRQGTFQPQHF
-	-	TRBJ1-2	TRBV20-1	TGCAGTGTGGGGAGGCACGGCTACACCTTC	CSVGRHGYTF
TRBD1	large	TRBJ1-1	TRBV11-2	TGTGCCAGCAGCTTATCGGGACAGGTGAGATTGGCTGAAGCTTTCTTT	CASSLSGQVRLAEAFF
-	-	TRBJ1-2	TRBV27	TGTGCCAGCAGTCGGGGGTCCTGGGGCTATGGCTACACCTTC	CASSRGSWGYGYTF
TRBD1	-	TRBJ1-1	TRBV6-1	TGTGCCAGCAGCGCCGGAACAGGGGTTAACACTGAAGCTTTCTTT	CASSAGTGVNTEAFF
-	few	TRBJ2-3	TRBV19	TGTGCCAGTAAGGGACGAGGGGACTCTAGCACAGATACGCAGTATTTT	CASKGRGDSSTDTQYF
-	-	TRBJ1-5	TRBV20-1	TGCAGTGGAAAGCAGTATAGCAATCAGCCCCAGCATTTT	CSGKQYSNQPQHF
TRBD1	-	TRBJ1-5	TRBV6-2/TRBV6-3	TGTGCCAGCAGCGCAGGGGGGGCGGGCAGTCAGCCCCAGCATTTT	CASSAGGAGSQPQHF
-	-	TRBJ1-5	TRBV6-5	TGTGCCAGCAGTTACCTGGGGCGGAATCAGCCCCAGCATTTT	CASSYLGRNQPQHF
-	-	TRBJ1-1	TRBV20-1	TGCAGTGCTAGTTATGGTCCCGTGAACACTGAAGCTTTCTTT	CSASYGPVNTEAFF
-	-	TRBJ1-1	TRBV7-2	TGTGCCAGCAGCTTATTGTCTTCGCAGAACACTGAAGCTTTCTTT	CASSLLSSQNTEAFF
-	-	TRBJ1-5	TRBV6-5	TGTGCCAGCAGTTACTCCCAGGGTAGAAATCAGCCCCAGCATTTT	CASSYSQGRNQPQHF
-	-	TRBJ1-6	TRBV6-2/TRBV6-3	TGTGCCAGCAGTTACCTAGGAGCGGCGAATTCACCCCTCCACTTT	CASSYLGAANSPLHF
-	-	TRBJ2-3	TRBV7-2	TGTGCCAGCAGCTTAGCTGCGGTCAGAACAGATACGCAGTATTTT	CASSLAAVRTDTQYF
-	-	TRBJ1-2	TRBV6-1	TGTGCCAGCAGTCTGCTCCGACAGGAGGATGGCTACACCTTC	CASSLLRQEDGYTF
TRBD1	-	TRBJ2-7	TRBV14	TGTGCCAGCAGCCCCGACAGGGGGCTCTCCTACGAGCAGTACTTC	CASSPDRGLSYEQYF
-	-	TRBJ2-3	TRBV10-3	TGTGCCATCTCCAGGACAGATACGCAGTATTTT	CAISRTDTQYF
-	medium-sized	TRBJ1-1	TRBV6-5	TGTGCCAGCAGTTACTCGATCGAGGGAGGTGAAGCTTTCTTT	CASSYSIEGGEAFF
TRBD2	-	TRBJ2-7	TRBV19	TGTGCCAGTAAAGATAGCGGGCGAACCTACGAGCAGTACTTC	CASKDSGRTYEQYF
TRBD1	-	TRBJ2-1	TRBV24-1	TGTGCCACCAGTGATTTGGGGGACAGGTCCCCCTACAATGAGCAGTTCTTC	CATSDLGDRSPYNEQFF
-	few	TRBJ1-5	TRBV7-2	TGTGCCAGCAGCCTTATCCCGGGAAGTCATCAGCCCCAGCATTTT	CASSLIPGSHQPQHF
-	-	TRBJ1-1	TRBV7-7	TGTGCTAGCATCCAAAAGGGACACCCGAACACTGAAGCTTTCTTT	CASIQKGHPNTEAFF
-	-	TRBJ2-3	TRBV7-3	TGTGCCAGCAGCCCAACAGGGTCCCCTAGCACAGATACGCAGTATTTT	CASSPTGSPSTDTQYF
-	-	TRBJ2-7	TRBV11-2	TGTGCCAGCAGCTTAGATCGGTACGAGCAGTACTTC	CASSLDRYEQYF
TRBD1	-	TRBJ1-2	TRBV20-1	TGCAGTGCTAGTCCGCCAGGGGGCCTCCCTAACTATGGCTACACCTTC	CSASPPGGLPNYGYTF
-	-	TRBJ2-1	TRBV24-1	TGTGCCACCAGCCCAGAGACCTACAATGAGCAGTTCTTC	CATSPETYNEQFF
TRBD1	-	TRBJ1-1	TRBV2	TGTGCCAGCAGCCCCGGGACAGGGGTAGCTTTCTTT	CASSPGTGVAFF
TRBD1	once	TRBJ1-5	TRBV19	TGTGCCAGTAACCTGGACAGGGGTTATAGCAATCAGCCCCAGCATTTT	CASNLDRGYSNQPQHF
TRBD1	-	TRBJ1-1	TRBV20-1	TGCAGTGCCCCCAGGGGGGTGGACACTGAAGCTTTCTTT	CSAPRGVDTEAFF
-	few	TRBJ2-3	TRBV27	TGTGCCAGCAGGTGGGCGGTCACAGATACGCAGTATTTT	CASRWAVTDTQYF
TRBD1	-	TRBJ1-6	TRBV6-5	TGTGCCAGCAGTTTCGGGACAGGGGGTCGCGCCCTCCACTTT	CASSFGTGGRALHF
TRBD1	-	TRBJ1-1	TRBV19	TGTGCCAGTCGAGCCGGGGGGGACAGGAACACTGAAGCTTTCTTT	CASRAGGDRNTEAFF
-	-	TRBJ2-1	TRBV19	TGTGCCAGTAGTATGAACAATGAGCAGTTCTTC	CASSMNNEQFF
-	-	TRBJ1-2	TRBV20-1	TGCAGTGCTAGAGATCATGGGACCGTCGCTAACTATGGCTACACCTTC	CSARDHGTVANYGYTF
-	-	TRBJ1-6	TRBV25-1	TGTGCCAGCCGGGGCACTAATTCACCCCTCCACTTT	CASRGTNSPLHF
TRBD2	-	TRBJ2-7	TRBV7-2	TGTGCCAGCAGCCGCCCTAGCGGGAGGGCGGGCGAGCAGTACTTC	CASSRPSGRAGEQYF
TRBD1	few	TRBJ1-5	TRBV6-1	TGTGCCAGCAGGGACAGGGGGAACAATCAGCCCCAGCATTTT	CASRDRGNNQPQHF
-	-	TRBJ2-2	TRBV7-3	TGTGCCAGCAGCCCGCCCGGCACCGGGGAGCTGTTTTTT	CASSPPGTGELFF
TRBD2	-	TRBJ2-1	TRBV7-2	TGTGCCAGCAGCTCCCTCATTCCTAGCGGGATTCACAATGAGCAGTTCTTC	CASSSLIPSGIHNEQFF
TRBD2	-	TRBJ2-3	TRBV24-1	TGTGCCACCAGTATAGCGGGAGTGGTGGATACGCAGTATTTT	CATSIAGVVDTQYF
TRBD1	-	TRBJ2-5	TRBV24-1	TGTGCCACCAGTGAAAAGGGGGCGGTGGAGACCCAGTACTTC	CATSEKGAVETQYF
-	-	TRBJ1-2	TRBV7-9	TGTGCCAGCAGCTTACGACAGAACTATGGCTACACCTTC	CASSLRQNYGYTF
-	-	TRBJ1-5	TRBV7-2	TGCGCCAGCAGCCAAGACGGGGGAATGATGCCCCAGCATTTT	CASSQDGGMMPQHF
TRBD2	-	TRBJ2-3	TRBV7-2	TGTGCCAGCAGCCACCTAGCGGGAGGGCCCGGAGATACGCAGTATTTT	CASSHLAGGPGDTQYF